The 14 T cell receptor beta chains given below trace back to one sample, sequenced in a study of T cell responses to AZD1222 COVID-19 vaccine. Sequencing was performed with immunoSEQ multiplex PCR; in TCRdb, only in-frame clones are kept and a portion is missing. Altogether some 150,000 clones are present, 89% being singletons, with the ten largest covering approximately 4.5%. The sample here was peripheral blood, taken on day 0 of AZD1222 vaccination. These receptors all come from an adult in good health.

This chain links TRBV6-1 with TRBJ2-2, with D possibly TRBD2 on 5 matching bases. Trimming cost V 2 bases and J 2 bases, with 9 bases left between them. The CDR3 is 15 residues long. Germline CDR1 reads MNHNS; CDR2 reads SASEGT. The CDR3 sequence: CASSEYRGNTGELFF. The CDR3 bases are TGTGCCAGCAGTGAATATCGGGGAAACACCGGGGAGCTGTTTTTT.

The chain's CDR3 is CASRSGVGQILETQYF. In nucleotides, the CDR3 is TGCGCCAGCCGGTCGGGAGTCGGACAGATTTTGGAGACCCAGTACTTC. This chain connects TRBV5-1 to TRBJ2-5, with D perhaps given as TRBD1 or TRBD2 (6 bases each). Per the germline V gene, CDR1 is SGHRS and CDR2 is YFSETQ. Trimming took 7 bases from V and 5 from J, leaving 24 bases between them. The CDR3 has 16 residues.

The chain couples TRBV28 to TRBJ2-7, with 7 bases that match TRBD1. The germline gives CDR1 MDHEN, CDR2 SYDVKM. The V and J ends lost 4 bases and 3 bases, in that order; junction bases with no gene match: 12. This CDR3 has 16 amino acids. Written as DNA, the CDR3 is TGTGCCAGCAGTTCCACAGGGGCTCTGATCTTCTACGAGCAGTACTTC. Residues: CASSSTGALIFYEQYF.

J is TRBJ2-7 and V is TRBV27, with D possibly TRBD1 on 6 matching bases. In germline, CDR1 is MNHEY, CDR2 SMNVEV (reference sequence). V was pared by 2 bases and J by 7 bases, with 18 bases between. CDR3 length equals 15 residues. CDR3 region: CASSLTLRGTREQYF. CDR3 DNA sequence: TGTGCCAGCAGTTTAACCCTCAGGGGAACGAGGGAGCAGTACTTC.

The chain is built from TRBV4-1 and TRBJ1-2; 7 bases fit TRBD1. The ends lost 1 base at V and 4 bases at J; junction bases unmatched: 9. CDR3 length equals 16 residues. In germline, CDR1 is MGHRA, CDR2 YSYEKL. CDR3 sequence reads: CASSQGRGGRIYGYTF. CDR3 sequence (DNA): TGCGCCAGCAGCCAAGGGAGAGGGGGCCGCATCTATGGCTACACCTTC.

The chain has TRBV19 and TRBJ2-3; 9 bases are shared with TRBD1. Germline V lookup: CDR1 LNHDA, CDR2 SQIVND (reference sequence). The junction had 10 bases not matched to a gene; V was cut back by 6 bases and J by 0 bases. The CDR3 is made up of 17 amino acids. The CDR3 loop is CASSQSSGTGSTDTQYF. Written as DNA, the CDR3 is TGTGCCAGTAGCCAATCCTCCGGGACAGGGAGCACAGATACGCAGTATTTT.

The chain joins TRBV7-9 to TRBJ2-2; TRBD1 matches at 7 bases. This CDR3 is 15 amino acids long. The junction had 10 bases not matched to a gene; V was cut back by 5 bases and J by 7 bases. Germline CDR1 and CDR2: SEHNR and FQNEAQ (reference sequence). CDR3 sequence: CASSPMTGKFGELFF. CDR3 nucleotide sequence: TGTGCCAGCAGCCCGATGACAGGGAAGTTCGGGGAGCTGTTTTTT.

The CDR3 protein is CASSLATDNSPLHF. The CDR3 DNA reads TGCGCCAGCAGCTTGGCCACCGATAATTCACCCCTCCACTTT. This chain joins TRBV5-1 and TRBJ1-6; D gene unclear. Looked up from germline, CDR1 is SGHRS and CDR2 is YFSETQ. This CDR3 is 14 amino acids long. Trimming cost V 0 bases and J 5 bases, with 6 bases left between them.

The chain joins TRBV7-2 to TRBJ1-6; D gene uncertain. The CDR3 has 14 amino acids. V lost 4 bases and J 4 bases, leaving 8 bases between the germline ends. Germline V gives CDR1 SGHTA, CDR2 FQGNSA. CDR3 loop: CASSYGGYNSPLHF. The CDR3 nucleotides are TGTGCCAGCAGCTATGGTGGTTATAATTCACCCCTCCACTTT.

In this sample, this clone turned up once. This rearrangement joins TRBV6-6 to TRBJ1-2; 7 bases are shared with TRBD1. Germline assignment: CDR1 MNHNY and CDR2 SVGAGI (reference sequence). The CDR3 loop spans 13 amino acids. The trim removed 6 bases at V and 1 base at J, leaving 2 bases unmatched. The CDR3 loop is CASRRDSNYGYTF. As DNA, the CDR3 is TGTGCCAGCAGAAGGGACAGTAACTATGGCTACACCTTC.

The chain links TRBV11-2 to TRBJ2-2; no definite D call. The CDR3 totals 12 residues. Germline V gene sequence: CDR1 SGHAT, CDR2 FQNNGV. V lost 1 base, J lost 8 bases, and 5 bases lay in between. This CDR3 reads CASSLVPGELFF. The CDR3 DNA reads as TGTGCCAGCAGCTTAGTCCCAGGGGAGCTGTTTTTT.

CDR3 DNA sequence: TGCAGCGCGAGGGGTGGGTCAAAGAGCTCCTACGAGCAGTACTTC. It specifies CSARGGSKSSYEQYF. The chain couples TRBV29-1 to TRBJ2-7, with D tentatively TRBD1 or TRBD2 (5 bases each). The V and J ends lost 7 bases and 0 bases respectively, with 19 bases between them. There are 15 residues in the CDR3. Germline lookup yields CDR1 SQVTM and CDR2 ANQGSEA.

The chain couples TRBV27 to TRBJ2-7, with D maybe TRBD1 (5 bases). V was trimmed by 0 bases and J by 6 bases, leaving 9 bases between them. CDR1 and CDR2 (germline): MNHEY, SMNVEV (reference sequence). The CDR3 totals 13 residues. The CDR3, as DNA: TGTGCCAGCAGTTTATCGGCTAGGGGCGAGCAGTACTTC. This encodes CASSLSARGEQYF.

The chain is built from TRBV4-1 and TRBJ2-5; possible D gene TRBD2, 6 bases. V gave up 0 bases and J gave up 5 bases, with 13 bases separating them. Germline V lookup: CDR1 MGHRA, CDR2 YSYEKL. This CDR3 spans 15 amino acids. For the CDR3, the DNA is TGCGCCAGCAGCCAAGACTGGGGAGGTGCGGAGACCCAGTACTTC. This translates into CASSQDWGGAETQYF.